This TCR beta chain derives from a study of blood T cell repertoires in COVID-19. Study-level background: COVID-19 samples, acute and convalescent, were from the United States, Italy and Spain. T cells, B-cell-depleted T cells, or PBMCs provided the cDNA or gDNA that served as material.

Germline-derived CDR1 and CDR2 are LNHDA and SQIVND (reference sequence). V lost 6 bases to trimming and J lost 3 bases, with 21 bases between them. This CDR3 is 17 amino acids long. In the original analysis: It was from reference gene primer amplification that nucleated cell counts were estimated. Assay used: immunoSEQ multiplex PCR; TCRdb lists only in-frame clones, some missing. Clone size and V and J calls were adopted from that table, with D and trimming inferred from the DNA. Of more than 60,000 clones in the sample, less than 90% were seen once. The sequencing sample was made of peripheral blood. This TCR was sampled from a man aged 55 to 70 with active or convalescent COVID-19. The V call is TRBV19, the J call TRBJ1-5; D not resolved. Here the CDR3 DNA reads TGTGCCAGTAGCCCGTTAAGAGATTTCGGGTTCAATCAGCCCCAGCATTTT. Translating gives CASSPLRDFGFNQPQHF.